Each of the 14 T cell receptor beta chains below was sequenced from the same sample in a study of cytomegalovirus exposure and HLA in healthy donors. The PCR ran on 60 Vbeta and 13 Jbeta primers. Only in-frame clones appear in the TCRdb table, and some are missing; sequencing was by immunoSEQ multiplex PCR. Of around 180,000 clones in the sample, about four fifths were seen once. The sequenced sample was PBMCs. These receptors originate from a woman aged 40 to 50 in good health and CMV-seronegative.

The chain links TRBV10-3 to TRBJ1-1; the D gene is possibly TRBD1 (6 bases). V gave up 0 bases and J gave up 1 base, with 12 bases separating them. The germline CDR1 and CDR2 sequences are ENHRY and SYGVKD. This CDR3 is 16 amino acids long. CDR3 sequence (DNA): TGTGCCATCAGTGAGTCAGTAGGACAGCCGAACACTGAAGCTTTCTTT. Its protein is CAISESVGQPNTEAFF.

V and J are TRBV6-5 and TRBJ1-1, with D perhaps TRBD1 (6 bases). The CDR3 sequence is 14 residues long. Trimming shortened V by 0 bases and J by 1 base, and 6 bases separated the two germline ends. Germline lookup yields CDR1 MNHEY and CDR2 SVGAGI. The CDR3 DNA reads TGTGCCAGCAGTTACTCGGACAGGAACACTGAAGCTTTCTTT. Translated, it gives CASSYSDRNTEAFF.

The chain recombines TRBV5-1 with TRBJ1-2, with D possibly matching TRBD1 (5 bases). The ends were cut back, 0 bases at V and 2 bases at J, with 8 bases in the middle. CDR1 is SGHRS, CDR2 YFSETQ, per germline. This CDR3 has 14 amino acids. The CDR3 loop is CASSLERGNYGYTF. DNA of the CDR3: TGCGCCAGCAGCTTGGAAAGGGGAAACTATGGCTACACCTTC.

This rearrangement joins TRBV11-3 to TRBJ2-5; 7 bases are a match to TRBD1. In germline, CDR1 is SGHNT, CDR2 YENEEA. V shed 4 bases and J 3 bases; nucleotides not matched to a gene: 5. The CDR3 consists of 14 residues. Here the CDR3 DNA reads TGTGCCAGCAGCTCCGACGGGACAGAAGAGACCCAGTACTTC. Translating gives CASSSDGTEETQYF. The variable domain in full, with the rest retrieved from reference TRBV11-3 and TRBJ2-5, is EAGVVQSPRYKIIEKKQPVAFWCNPISGHNTLYWYLQNLGQGPELLIRYENEEAVDDSQLPKDRFSAERLKGVDSTLKIQPAELGDSAVYLCASSSDGTEETQYFGPGTRLLVL.

There are a few counts of this clone. The rearrangement joins TRBV2 to TRBJ1-1; TRBD1 is a possible D gene (5 bases). The V end was cut by 8 bases, the J end by 3 bases, with 16 bases between. Looked up from germline, CDR1 is SNHLY and CDR2 is FYNNEI. The CDR3 is 14 amino acids. The CDR3 DNA follows: TGTGCCAGCCGGGGGGGGTTGGGGTACACTGAAGCTTTCTTT. This gives the protein CASRGGLGYTEAFF. The full variable domain, in which reference TRBV2 and TRBJ1-1 provide the parts outside the CDR3, is EPEVTQTPSHQVTQMGQEVILRCVPISNHLYFYWYRQILGQKVEFLVSFYNNEISEKSEIFDDQFSVERPDGSNFTLKIRSTKLEDSAMYFCASRGGLGYTEAFFGQGTRLTVV.

The chain joins TRBV21-1 to TRBJ1-1; TRBD1 is the table's D call and was not checked against the DNA. TRBV21-1 is classified as a pseudogene. The CDR3 consists of 13 residues. In nucleotides, the CDR3 is TGTGCCAGGCCTTGGACAGAGAACACTGAAGCTTTCTTT. It codes for CARPWTENTEAFF.

V is TRBV7-9 and J is TRBJ2-5; 8 bases map to TRBD1. CDR3 length equals 14 residues. Germline CDR1 SEHNR, CDR2 FQNEAQ (reference sequence). The trim removed 5 bases at V and 1 base at J, leaving 3 bases unmatched. The CDR3 bases are TGTGCCAGCAGCGAGGACAGGGCCCAAGAGACCCAGTACTTC. Translating it yields CASSEDRAQETQYF. The variable domain in full, completed from reference TRBV7-9 and TRBJ2-5, reads DTGVSQNPRHKITKRGQNVTFRCDPISEHNRLYWYRQTLGQGPEFLTYFQNEAQLEKSRLLSDRFSAERPKGSFSTLEIQRTEQGDSAMYLCASSEDRAQETQYFGPGTRLLVL.

V is TRBV9 and J is TRBJ1-3; the D gene is possibly TRBD1 (5 bases). This CDR3 contains 17 residues. Germline CDR1 is SGDLS and CDR2 is YYNGEE. V gave up 0 bases and J gave up 3 bases, with 16 bases separating them. The DNA of the CDR3 is TGTGCCAGCAGCGTAGGGGGGGGAGCGACGAGTGGAAACACCATATATTTT. Translation: CASSVGGGATSGNTIYF. Full variable domain (missing parts from reference TRBV9 and TRBJ1-3): DSGVTQTPKHLITATGQRVTLRCSPRSGDLSVYWYQQSLDQGLQFLIQYYNGEERAKGNILERFSAQQFPDLHSELNLSSLELGDSALYFCASSVGGGATSGNTIYFGEGSWLTVV.

This clone came up once. This sequence joins TRBV18 and TRBJ2-2; weak D call: TRBD1 (6 bases). Germline assignment: CDR1 KGHSH and CDR2 LQKENI. The CDR3 sequence is 16 residues long. Trimming removed 1 base at V and 6 bases at J, with 15 bases between. CDR3 region: CASSPLNLQGSGELFF. The CDR3 bases are TGTGCCAGCTCACCACTTAACCTACAGGGCTCCGGGGAGCTGTTTTTT.

The V and J genes are TRBV4-2 and TRBJ1-1; D remains unclear. CDR1 LGHNA and CDR2 YNFKEQ come from the germline V gene. V was cut by 4 bases and J by 0 bases, with 6 bases left in between. This CDR3 region has 13 residues. The CDR3 loop reads CASSPRLNTEAFF. CDR3 bases: TGTGCCAGCAGCCCGAGATTGAACACTGAAGCTTTCTTT.

The J gene is TRBJ1-6, the V gene TRBV7-8; unclear D gene. Germline CDR1 is SGHVS and CDR2 is FQNEAQ. The V end was cut by 0 bases, the J end by 5 bases, with 5 bases between. The CDR3 has 14 residues. The CDR3 reads CASSLAQDNSPLHF. The CDR3 nucleotides are TGTGCCAGCAGCTTAGCCCAGGATAATTCACCCCTCCACTTT.

The CDR3: CASSGEQGSVTEAFF. The CDR3 DNA reads TGTGCCAGCAGCGGAGAACAGGGATCGGTCACTGAAGCTTTCTTT. The J gene is TRBJ1-1, the V gene TRBV7-2; perhaps TRBD1 as D (6 bases). Looked up from germline, CDR1 is SGHTA and CDR2 is FQGNSA. Trimming shortened V by 5 bases and J by 4 bases, and 17 bases separated the two germline ends. The CDR3 spans 15 residues.

This chain links TRBV23-1 with TRBJ1-1; TRBD1 is a possible D gene (6 bases). TRBV23-1 is marked as an open reading frame, function uncertain. The CDR3 has 18 amino acids. Trimming stripped 0 bases from V and 0 bases from J, with 17 bases between. The CDR3 bases are TGCGCCAGCAGTCAATCGGAATGGCGAGGGGGAATGAACACTGAAGCTTTCTTT. Amino acids: CASSQSEWRGGMNTEAFF.

Here the CDR3 reads CASSGTANYEQYF. The CDR3 DNA is TGCGCCAGCAGCGGGACAGCTAACTACGAGCAGTACTTC. The chain uses TRBV5-1 and TRBJ2-7, with 7 nucleotides matching TRBD1. This CDR3 is built from 13 residues. Germline-derived CDR1 and CDR2 are SGHRS and YFSETQ. J was trimmed by 3 bases and V by 4 bases; bases with no gene match: 4. Full variable domain (remainder filled in from reference TRBV5-1 and TRBJ2-7): KAGVTQTPRYLIKTRGQQVTLSCSPISGHRSVSWYQQTPGQGLQFLFEYFSETQRNKGNFPGRFSGRQFSNSRSEMNVSTLELGDSALYLCASSGTANYEQYFGPGTRLTVT.